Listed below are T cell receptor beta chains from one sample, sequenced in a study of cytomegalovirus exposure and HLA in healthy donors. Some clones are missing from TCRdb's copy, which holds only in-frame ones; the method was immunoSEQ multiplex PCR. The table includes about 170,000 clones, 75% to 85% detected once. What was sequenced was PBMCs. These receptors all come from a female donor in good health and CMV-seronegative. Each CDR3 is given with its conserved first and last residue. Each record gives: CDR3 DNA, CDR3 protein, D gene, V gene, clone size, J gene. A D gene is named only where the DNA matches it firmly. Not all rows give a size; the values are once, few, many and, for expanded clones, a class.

cdr3_nt: TGTGCCAGCACTCTCGGGGGGCCGGGAACTGAAGCTTTCTTT
cdr3_aa: CASTLGGPGTEAFF
d_call: -
v_call: TRBV11-2
clone_size: -
j_call: TRBJ1-1

cdr3_nt: TGTGCCAGCAGCTTAGAGGTGCAGGGCGCCATTCAGTACTTC
cdr3_aa: CASSLEVQGAIQYF
d_call: -
v_call: TRBV7-2
clone_size: -
j_call: TRBJ2-4

cdr3_nt: TGCGCCAGCAGCTTCGATGTCGGGAGCGCTCACGAGACCCAGTACTTC
cdr3_aa: CASSFDVGSAHETQYF
d_call: -
v_call: TRBV5-1
clone_size: -
j_call: TRBJ2-5

cdr3_nt: TGTGCCAGCAGCCCGCAAGCCGGGAGGGCCCATCATGAGCAGTTCTTC
cdr3_aa: CASSPQAGRAHHEQFF
d_call: TRBD2
v_call: TRBV7-3
clone_size: -
j_call: TRBJ2-1

cdr3_nt: TGCGCCAGCACTCGAGAGACCGGGGAGCTGTTTTTT
cdr3_aa: CASTRETGELFF
d_call: -
v_call: TRBV10-2
clone_size: -
j_call: TRBJ2-2

cdr3_nt: TGTGCCAGCAGCCTAACAGGGGGGTATGGCTACACCTTC
cdr3_aa: CASSLTGGYGYTF
d_call: TRBD1
v_call: TRBV7-9
clone_size: -
j_call: TRBJ1-2

cdr3_nt: TGTGCCGCCTCGAGGAGCACTAGCGGGAGCTACGAGCAGTACTTC
cdr3_aa: CAASRSTSGSYEQYF
d_call: TRBD2
v_call: TRBV2
clone_size: few
j_call: TRBJ2-7

cdr3_nt: TGTGCCAGCAGTTTGATAAGCGCTGAAGCTTTCTTT
cdr3_aa: CASSLISAEAFF
d_call: -
v_call: TRBV28
clone_size: -
j_call: TRBJ1-1

cdr3_nt: TGTGCCAGCAGTTTAACTAGCGGGAGGTTCACCGGGGAGCTGTTTTTT
cdr3_aa: CASSLTSGRFTGELFF
d_call: TRBD2
v_call: TRBV27
clone_size: -
j_call: TRBJ2-2

cdr3_nt: TGTGCCACCAGCAGAGACCCCAGGGCTGGCAATCAGCCCCAGCATTTT
cdr3_aa: CATSRDPRAGNQPQHF
d_call: -
v_call: TRBV15
clone_size: few
j_call: TRBJ1-5

cdr3_nt: TGTGCCAGTAGTACCCTAGAAACCAACACCGGGGAGCTGTTTTTT
cdr3_aa: CASSTLETNTGELFF
d_call: -
v_call: TRBV19
clone_size: -
j_call: TRBJ2-2

cdr3_nt: TGTGCCAGCAGTGAAGCTCTTTATGATCTCGGGACAGGTCTCTATGGCTACACCTTC
cdr3_aa: CASSEALYDLGTGLYGYTF
d_call: TRBD1
v_call: TRBV6-1
clone_size: -
j_call: TRBJ1-2

cdr3_nt: TGTGCCAGCAGCTTGATGACGGGGAACACTGAAGCTTTCTTT
cdr3_aa: CASSLMTGNTEAFF
d_call: -
v_call: TRBV7-8
clone_size: once
j_call: TRBJ1-1

cdr3_nt: TGTGCCAGCAGCTTGATCGGGAGCGTACGGGAGCAGTACTTC
cdr3_aa: CASSLIGSVREQYF
d_call: -
v_call: TRBV5-4
clone_size: -
j_call: TRBJ2-7

cdr3_nt: TGTGCCAGCAGCCACCAGTCGGCAGGCGGGGAAAAACTGTTTTTT
cdr3_aa: CASSHQSAGGEKLFF
d_call: -
v_call: TRBV5-4
clone_size: -
j_call: TRBJ1-4

cdr3_nt: TGTGCCATCATGGTAGGCGGGAGCTCCTACAATGAGCAGTTCTTC
cdr3_aa: CAIMVGGSSYNEQFF
d_call: TRBD2
v_call: TRBV10-3
clone_size: -
j_call: TRBJ2-1

cdr3_nt: TGTGCCAGCCGAGGGCTAGCGAACACCGGGGAGCTGTTTTTT
cdr3_aa: CASRGLANTGELFF
d_call: -
v_call: TRBV7-2
clone_size: -
j_call: TRBJ2-2

cdr3_nt: TGTGCCAGCAGTGACCAGGGTCTGAACACTGAAGCTTTCTTT
cdr3_aa: CASSDQGLNTEAFF
d_call: -
v_call: TRBV6-1
clone_size: -
j_call: TRBJ1-1

cdr3_nt: TGTGCCAGCAGTAGCTTCGGGACAGGTGGCGGCTACACCTTC
cdr3_aa: CASSSFGTGGGYTF
d_call: TRBD1
v_call: TRBV6-5
clone_size: -
j_call: TRBJ1-2

cdr3_nt: TGTGCCAGCAGCCCCGGGACTAGCGGGAGAGAGTTCTTC
cdr3_aa: CASSPGTSGREFF
d_call: TRBD2
v_call: TRBV5-4
clone_size: -
j_call: TRBJ2-1

cdr3_nt: TGTGCCAGCAGTGTCTTGACTGCACCCCGGGACAGATCTGGTAATGGCTACACCTTC
cdr3_aa: CASSVLTAPRDRSGNGYTF
d_call: TRBD1
v_call: TRBV6-1
clone_size: -
j_call: TRBJ1-2

cdr3_nt: TGTGCCAGCAGTGACATTCCGGGGAACTATGGCTACACCTTC
cdr3_aa: CASSDIPGNYGYTF
d_call: -
v_call: TRBV27
clone_size: -
j_call: TRBJ1-2

cdr3_nt: TGTGCCAGCAGCCAATCCGTGGGGGGATGGAGCTCTGGGGCCAACGTCCTGACTTTC
cdr3_aa: CASSQSVGGWSSGANVLTF
d_call: -
v_call: TRBV4-2
clone_size: -
j_call: TRBJ2-6

cdr3_nt: TGTGCCAGCAGTTACTCTCTCCCGGCCCCGGGTTACGAGCAGTACTTC
cdr3_aa: CASSYSLPAPGYEQYF
d_call: -
v_call: TRBV6-5
clone_size: few
j_call: TRBJ2-7

cdr3_nt: TGTGCCAGCAGTGGACAGGGGGCTCAGGAGACCCAGTACTTC
cdr3_aa: CASSGQGAQETQYF
d_call: TRBD1
v_call: TRBV2
clone_size: -
j_call: TRBJ2-5

cdr3_nt: TGCAGCGTGGTCCCGGGACAGGGAGGTAGAGCTTTCTTT
cdr3_aa: CSVVPGQGGRAFF
d_call: TRBD1
v_call: TRBV29-1
clone_size: -
j_call: TRBJ1-1

cdr3_nt: TGTGCCAGCAGGGGAGCAGAAGCTTTCTTT
cdr3_aa: CASRGAEAFF
d_call: -
v_call: TRBV25-1
clone_size: few
j_call: TRBJ1-1

cdr3_nt: TGTGCCAGCAGTGTCCTGGACAAATCCCATGGCTACACCTTC
cdr3_aa: CASSVLDKSHGYTF
d_call: -
v_call: TRBV6-1
clone_size: -
j_call: TRBJ1-2

cdr3_nt: TGTGCCAGCTGTTCTAGCGGGGCCCAAGAGACCCAGTACTTC
cdr3_aa: CASCSSGAQETQYF
d_call: TRBD2
v_call: TRBV5-4
clone_size: -
j_call: TRBJ2-5

cdr3_nt: TGTGCCAGCAAAGTACAGGGTCAGGCGGGTGGCGAGCAGTACTTC
cdr3_aa: CASKVQGQAGGEQYF
d_call: -
v_call: TRBV2
clone_size: -
j_call: TRBJ2-7

cdr3_nt: TGTGCCAGCAGCCGCGAACAGACAGGGAACACTGAAGCTTTCTTT
cdr3_aa: CASSREQTGNTEAFF
d_call: -
v_call: TRBV7-3
clone_size: -
j_call: TRBJ1-1

cdr3_nt: TGTGCCACCAAAGCGGGGGAGCCCTACAATGAGCAGTTCTTC
cdr3_aa: CATKAGEPYNEQFF
d_call: TRBD2
v_call: TRBV2
clone_size: -
j_call: TRBJ2-1

cdr3_nt: TGCAGCGTGGGACAGGGTGACTATGGCTACACCTTC
cdr3_aa: CSVGQGDYGYTF
d_call: TRBD1
v_call: TRBV29-1
clone_size: -
j_call: TRBJ1-2

cdr3_nt: TGCAGTGCTAGAAAGAGCGAAAAACTGTTTTTT
cdr3_aa: CSARKSEKLFF
d_call: -
v_call: TRBV20-1
clone_size: -
j_call: TRBJ1-4

cdr3_nt: TGCGCCAGCAGCCAGCAGCAGGGGATCGGGTTTGGCAATCAGCCCCAGCATTTT
cdr3_aa: CASSQQQGIGFGNQPQHF
d_call: -
v_call: TRBV4-1
clone_size: -
j_call: TRBJ1-5

cdr3_nt: TGCGCCAGCATGGCCAGGCCGGGGGGGCTGGAGGAGACCCAGTACTTC
cdr3_aa: CASMARPGGLEETQYF
d_call: TRBD2
v_call: TRBV5-1
clone_size: -
j_call: TRBJ2-5

cdr3_nt: TGTGCCAGCAGTTCACGACAGGGCCAGGGCGAGCAGTACTTC
cdr3_aa: CASSSRQGQGEQYF
d_call: TRBD1
v_call: TRBV6-6
clone_size: -
j_call: TRBJ2-7

cdr3_nt: TGCGCCAGCAGCCCCTCACCGGGGCAGGGGGCGACAGATACGCAGTATTTT
cdr3_aa: CASSPSPGQGATDTQYF
d_call: TRBD1
v_call: TRBV4-1
clone_size: -
j_call: TRBJ2-3

cdr3_nt: TGTGCCAGCAGCTCCCGCTCGGGATCTCCCGCAGATACGCAGTATTTT
cdr3_aa: CASSSRSGSPADTQYF
d_call: -
v_call: TRBV5-4
clone_size: -
j_call: TRBJ2-3

cdr3_nt: TGCGCCGTCTTACGGGGGTGGAACAATGAGCAGTTCTTC
cdr3_aa: CAVLRGWNNEQFF
d_call: -
v_call: TRBV5-1
clone_size: -
j_call: TRBJ2-1

cdr3_nt: TGTGCCAGCAGTCTCGCGATTTTCGGAGTAGCAGATACGCAGTATTTT
cdr3_aa: CASSLAIFGVADTQYF
d_call: -
v_call: TRBV7-9
clone_size: -
j_call: TRBJ2-3

cdr3_nt: TGTGCCAGCAGGGTCGGGGGGGGGTGGAACACTGAAGCTTTCTTT
cdr3_aa: CASRVGGGWNTEAFF
d_call: -
v_call: TRBV7-2
clone_size: -
j_call: TRBJ1-1

cdr3_nt: TGTGCCAGCAGCGCCCGGTCCCAAGAGACCCAGTACTTC
cdr3_aa: CASSARSQETQYF
d_call: -
v_call: TRBV7-2
clone_size: -
j_call: TRBJ2-5

cdr3_nt: TGCAGCGTCCGGGACAGGGCGGCCGGGGAGCTGTTTTTT
cdr3_aa: CSVRDRAAGELFF
d_call: TRBD1
v_call: TRBV29-1
clone_size: few
j_call: TRBJ2-2

cdr3_nt: TGTGCCAGCAGCTTCCTAGCGGGGGGTCCCTACGAGCAGTACTTC
cdr3_aa: CASSFLAGGPYEQYF
d_call: TRBD2
v_call: TRBV7-6
clone_size: few
j_call: TRBJ2-7

cdr3_nt: TGTGCCAGCAGCGTTGACAGGGGGGTTTACACTGAAGCTTTCTTT
cdr3_aa: CASSVDRGVYTEAFF
d_call: TRBD1
v_call: TRBV9
clone_size: -
j_call: TRBJ1-1

cdr3_nt: TGTGCCAGCAGCCCGGCGCGCAGGGGGATCTATGGCTACACCTTC
cdr3_aa: CASSPARRGIYGYTF
d_call: TRBD1
v_call: TRBV6-5
clone_size: -
j_call: TRBJ1-2

cdr3_nt: TGTGCCAGCCAAGAAGGAGGGTGGAATGAGCAGTTCTTC
cdr3_aa: CASQEGGWNEQFF
d_call: -
v_call: TRBV7-9
clone_size: few
j_call: TRBJ2-1

cdr3_nt: TGTGCCAGCAGCTTGGGAGGGGGCTGGGATCAGCCCCAGCATTTT
cdr3_aa: CASSLGGGWDQPQHF
d_call: TRBD1
v_call: TRBV5-5
clone_size: once
j_call: TRBJ1-5

cdr3_nt: TGTGCCAGCAGCCTCCGGGGGAATCGCGAGCAGTACTTC
cdr3_aa: CASSLRGNREQYF
d_call: -
v_call: TRBV7-2
clone_size: -
j_call: TRBJ2-7

cdr3_nt: TGTGCCAGCTCACTGACAGGGGGCTACGAGCAGTACTTC
cdr3_aa: CASSLTGGYEQYF
d_call: TRBD1
v_call: TRBV18
clone_size: -
j_call: TRBJ2-7

cdr3_nt: TGTGCCTGGGCCTCAGGAGGCGACTACGAGCAGTACTTC
cdr3_aa: CAWASGGDYEQYF
d_call: -
v_call: TRBV30
clone_size: -
j_call: TRBJ2-7

cdr3_nt: TGCGCCAGCAGCCCTGAGATAGCGCTTACCCTACAAGAGACCCAGTACTTC
cdr3_aa: CASSPEIALTLQETQYF
d_call: -
v_call: TRBV5-1
clone_size: -
j_call: TRBJ2-5

cdr3_nt: TGTGCCAGCAGTGGGATTAACAGGGATTCCTACGAGCAGTACTTC
cdr3_aa: CASSGINRDSYEQYF
d_call: -
v_call: TRBV6-1
clone_size: -
j_call: TRBJ2-7

cdr3_nt: TGTGCCAGCAGCTTAACACGGGACACAGATACGCAGTATTTT
cdr3_aa: CASSLTRDTDTQYF
d_call: -
v_call: TRBV7-9
clone_size: -
j_call: TRBJ2-3

cdr3_nt: TGTGCCAGCAGCGCAGTGAACACTGAAGCTTTCTTT
cdr3_aa: CASSAVNTEAFF
d_call: -
v_call: TRBV7-9
clone_size: -
j_call: TRBJ1-1

cdr3_nt: TGTGCCAGCAGGGAGACAGGGATCGGGTATGGCTACACCTTC
cdr3_aa: CASRETGIGYGYTF
d_call: TRBD1
v_call: TRBV25-1
clone_size: -
j_call: TRBJ1-2

cdr3_nt: TGCGCCAGCAGCCATACGATTAGCGGGAGTAGGACCGAGCAGTACTTC
cdr3_aa: CASSHTISGSRTEQYF
d_call: TRBD2
v_call: TRBV4-3
clone_size: -
j_call: TRBJ2-7

cdr3_nt: TGTGCCACCATGAGCGTCAACCTGATCTCTGGGGCCAACGTCCTGACTTTC
cdr3_aa: CATMSVNLISGANVLTF
d_call: -
v_call: TRBV19
clone_size: -
j_call: TRBJ2-6